This TCR beta chain was captured in a study of OX40 agonist ivuxolimab in advanced cancers. Repertoires were generated with immunoSEQ multiplex PCR, while TCRdb's copy carries only in-frame clones and drops some. The sample consists of nearly 55,000 clones, roughly 91% of them appearing once. The V gene's germline CDR1 is SEHNR and CDR2 FQNEAQ (reference sequence). Trimming pared 1 base from V and 3 bases from J, leaving 9 bases between. This CDR3 region has 14 residues. The source was CD4+ or CD8+ T cells sorted from blood, collected in a trial of the OX40 agonist ivuxolimab. The source of this sequence is an adult with an advanced solid tumor such as melanoma, head and neck, liver or kidney cancer. The rearrangement uses TRBV7-9 and TRBJ1-1; D is ambiguous. The CDR3 DNA follows: TGTGCCAGCAGCTTAGTAGCCGGGGACACTGAAGCTTTCTTT. Its translation: CASSLVAGDTEAFF.